The 25 T cell receptor beta chains below come from one sample, sequenced in a study of CD8+ T cells in alopecia areata (dated by TCRdb to 2017 to 2018). In light of the paper, this sample's treatment or condition label describes: oral pan-JAK inhibitor, 5-10 mg twice daily. Libraries came from the immunoSEQ multiplex PCR assay. To provide template for TCR sequencing, every sample had RNA extracted and reverse transcribed into cDNA. The source is immuneACCESS, and TCRdb retained only in-frame sequences with V and J called. Part of the clones is not carried over; for the studies checked, unresolved V genes explain less than half of this, and the remainder is unexplained. The sample table shows about 210,000 clones, and roughly 40% are seen once. Of the sample, roughly 2.6% is held by the ten largest clones. Specimen: CD4+ T cells sorted from blood, collected between weeks 36 and 40, from a patient treated with tofacitinib. Every receptor here comes from a human donor with alopecia areata.

This chain connects TRBV6-5 to TRBJ1-2; tentatively, D is TRBD1 (6 bases). V lost 2 bases and J 5 bases, leaving 12 bases between the germline ends. The germline CDR1 and CDR2 sequences are MNHEY and SVGAGI. This CDR3 is 14 amino acids long. The CDR3 here is CASSYAGTPYGYTF. The CDR3 DNA sequence: TGTGCCAGCAGTTACGCCGGGACACCGTATGGCTACACCTTC.

A word on this clone: Other DNA sequences in the sample encode the same CDR3. The V and J genes are TRBV7-2 and TRBJ1-5; D gene ambiguous. V lost 1 base and J lost 7, with 8 bases in between. The V gene's germline CDR1 is SGHTA and CDR2 FQGNSA. The CDR3 spans 13 residues. CDR3: CASSLGPGQPQHF. In DNA form, the CDR3 reads TGTGCCAGCAGCTTAGGGCCCGGCCAGCCCCAGCATTTT.

Ten or more counts support this clone. V is TRBV7-2 and J is TRBJ2-5, with D hard to call. Germline values: CDR1 SGHTA, CDR2 FQGNSA. There are 14 residues in the CDR3. Trimming removed 3 bases at V and 5 bases at J, with 13 bases between. The CDR3 DNA sequence: TGTGCCAGCAGCTTGATAGTCGAGTGGGAGACCCAGTACTTC. The encoded protein is CASSLIVEWETQYF.

This chain links TRBV7-8 with TRBJ2-7, with 8 nucleotides matching TRBD2. This CDR3 region has 15 residues. Germline V lookup: CDR1 SGHVS, CDR2 FQNEAQ. The V segment lost 5 bases and the J segment 4 bases; nucleotides outside the gene matches: 10. DNA of the CDR3: TGTGCCAGCAGCCGGTTGGCGGGAGGAGAGTACGAGCAGTACTTC. It is translated as CASSRLAGGEYEQYF.

The V and J genes are TRBV10-3 and TRBJ2-7; D is uncertain. The CDR3 runs to 12 residues. Germline V gene lookup returns CDR1 ENHRY and CDR2 SYGVKD. Deletions cut 6 bases from V and 7 bases from J, with 13 bases between. CDR3 nucleotides: TGTGCCATCAGCTCGCCCCCGGCGGAGCAGTACTTC. This encodes CAISSPPAEQYF.

This chain connects TRBV30 to TRBJ1-2; tentatively, D is TRBD1 (5 bases). The CDR3 extends over 12 amino acids. Germline V gene data show CDR1 as GTSNPN and CDR2 as SVGIG (reference sequence). V was cut by 1 base and J by 6 bases, with 9 bases left in between. This CDR3 reads CAWSAATDGYTF. The DNA of the CDR3 is TGTGCCTGGAGTGCCGCGACAGATGGCTACACCTTC.

This clone was picked up a small number of times. V gene TRBV5-1 combines with J gene TRBJ2-3; 9 bases line up with TRBD2. The CDR3 is made up of 17 amino acids. The V gene end was trimmed by 2 bases and the J gene end by 0 bases; junction bases not matched to a gene: 7. CDR1 SGHRS and CDR2 YFSETQ come from the germline V gene. The DNA of the CDR3 is TGCGCCAGCAGCTTAAACCAGCGGGGGGCTAGCACAGATACGCAGTATTTT. It yields the protein CASSLNQRGASTDTQYF.

The chain employs TRBV4-1 and TRBJ2-1; TRBD2 matches 9 bases. Unmatched junction bases numbered 3, after V lost 4 bases and J lost 2 bases. The CDR3 has 15 residues. Germline V gives CDR1 MGHRA, CDR2 YSYEKL. CDR3 in DNA: TGCGCCAGCAGCCGCCAGCGGGGGGCCTACAATGAGCAGTTCTTC. It specifies CASSRQRGAYNEQFF.

The genes are TRBV30 and TRBJ2-6; no clear D. Germline CDR1 and CDR2: GTSNPN and SVGIG (reference sequence). Trimming removed 3 bases from V and 0 bases from J, with 6 bases in between. This CDR3 is 14 amino acids long. CDR3: CAWRPYSGANVLTF. Here the CDR3 DNA reads TGTGCCTGGAGGCCTTACTCTGGGGCCAACGTCCTGACTTTC.

The gene calls are TRBV7-2 and TRBJ2-7, with TRBD2 matching 8 bases. The CDR3 has 16 residues. Germline CDR1 reads SGHTA; CDR2 reads FQGNSA. The junction had 11 bases not matched to a gene; V was cut back by 2 bases and J by 5 bases. The DNA of the CDR3 is TGTGCCAGCAGCTTACGGGTTAGCGGGAATGTGCACGAGCAGTACTTC. This translates into CASSLRVSGNVHEQYF.

This clone was found a few times. The chain joins TRBV29-1 to TRBJ2-2; D is uncertain. The germline gives CDR1 SQVTM, CDR2 ANQGSEA. The V end lost 4 bases, the J end lost 2 bases, and 2 bases lay between the germline ends. CDR3 length: 11 residues. The CDR3 bases are TGCAGCGTTGTCAACACCGGGGAGCTGTTTTTT. Protein: CSVVNTGELFF.

This sequence joins TRBV29-1 and TRBJ1-2; D call uncertain. Deletions cut 4 bases from V and 8 bases from J, with 14 bases between. In germline, CDR1 is SQVTM, CDR2 ANQGSEA. This CDR3 is built from 12 residues. CDR3 amino acids: CSVVLLLQGYTF. CDR3 DNA: TGCAGCGTTGTTCTCTTACTTCAGGGCTACACCTTC.

The CDR3, as DNA: TGTGCCAGCAGCCAGGGGGCTAGCGTTTCCTACGAGCAGTACTTC. Protein product: CASSQGASVSYEQYF. The chain combines TRBV9 with TRBJ2-7, with 8 bases matching TRBD1. J gave up 1 base and V 4 bases, and 7 bases lay outside the gene matches. The length of the CDR3 is 15 residues. CDR1 SGDLS and CDR2 YYNGEE come from the germline V gene. The full variable domain, completed using reference TRBV9 and TRBJ2-7, is DSGVTQTPKHLITATGQRVTLRCSPRSGDLSVYWYQQSLDQGLQFLIQYYNGEERAKGNILERFSAQQFPDLHSELNLSSLELGDSALYFCASSQGASVSYEQYFGPGTRLTVT.

This sequence joins TRBV4-1 and TRBJ2-5, with 9 bases that match TRBD1. CDR3 size: 15 residues. The V segment lost 2 bases and the J segment 4 bases; nucleotides outside the gene matches: 5. CDR1 and CDR2 from the germline V gene are MGHRA and YSYEKL. For the CDR3, the DNA is TGCGCCAGCAGCCAACCGGGACAGGGAGGAGAGACCCAGTACTTC. It codes for CASSQPGQGGETQYF.

The rearrangement uses TRBV4-2 and TRBJ2-3, with 10 bases aligning to TRBD2. In germline, CDR1 is LGHNA, CDR2 YNFKEQ. The CDR3 covers 19 residues. Trimming at V came to 0 bases and at J to 6 bases, leaving 15 bases not matched to a gene. The CDR3 protein is CASSQDLPSGRVLMDTQYF. In DNA form, the CDR3 reads TGTGCCAGCAGCCAAGATCTGCCTAGCGGGAGAGTTTTAATGGATACGCAGTATTTT.

The chain carries TRBV27 and TRBJ2-1; no clear D. Germline loops: CDR1 MNHEY, CDR2 SMNVEV (reference sequence). The CDR3 sequence is 16 residues long. The ends were cut back, 6 bases at V and 4 bases at J, with 19 bases in the middle. DNA for the CDR3: TGTGCCAGCAGCAACCCCCGGGCCCTCGTTTACAATGAGCAGTTCTTC. Translated, it gives CASSNPRALVYNEQFF.

This clone appeared once. The chain links TRBV7-2 to TRBJ1-2, with D perhaps matching TRBD1 (5 bases). The CDR3 totals 14 residues. With 3 bases removed from V and 3 bases from J, the gap between germline ends came to 11 bases. Germline CDR1 is SGHTA and CDR2 is FQGNSA. The CDR3 reads CASSLGPVDYGYTF. The CDR3 nucleotides read TGTGCCAGCAGCTTGGGACCGGTGGACTATGGCTACACCTTC.

The CDR3, as DNA: TGTGCCAGCAGTGAATATCGGCTCGGCACAGATACGCAGTATTTT. It encodes CASSEYRLGTDTQYF. V is TRBV25-1 and J is TRBJ2-3; D uncertain. CDR3 length: 15 amino acids. V was cut by 0 bases and J by 1 base, with 8 bases left in between. CDR1 and CDR2 (germline): MGHDK, SYGVNS.

This clone was detected only once. The CDR3 loop is CAWSTGTGGQETQYF. DNA of the CDR3: TGTGCCTGGAGCACCGGGACAGGGGGTCAAGAGACCCAGTACTTC. This chain links TRBV30 with TRBJ2-5; 11 bases map to TRBD1. Germline V lookup: CDR1 GTSNPN, CDR2 SVGIG (reference sequence). This CDR3 comprises 15 residues. V was clipped by 3 bases and J by 2 bases; unmatched bases: 5.

The chain has TRBV6-5 and TRBJ2-1; possible D gene TRBD2, 5 bases. The ends were cut back, 8 bases at V and 6 bases at J, with 17 bases in the middle. The CDR3 totals 14 residues. The germline V gene encodes CDR1 MNHEY and CDR2 SVGAGI. CDR3 protein: CASVGYGRSNEQFF. CDR3 bases: TGTGCCAGCGTGGGATATGGGAGAAGCAATGAGCAGTTCTTC.

V usage is TRBV4-3 and J usage is TRBJ2-5; maybe TRBD2 (5 bases). The germline V gene has CDR1 LGHNA and CDR2 YSLEER. The CDR3 has 15 residues. The ends were cut back, 0 bases at V and 1 base at J, with 9 bases in the middle. This CDR3 is CASSQDLGLQETQYF. The CDR3 DNA sequence: TGCGCCAGCAGCCAAGATCTCGGACTCCAAGAGACCCAGTACTTC.

A few counts support this clone. The chain uses TRBV29-1 and TRBJ1-4; TRBD1 matches 9 bases. This CDR3 contains 13 residues. Germline CDR1 reads SQVTM; CDR2 reads ANQGSEA. J gave up 8 bases and V 6 bases, and 7 bases lay outside the gene matches. CDR3 in DNA: TGCAGCGTGTACGGACAGGGGAAGGAAAAACTGTTTTTT. It translates to CSVYGQGKEKLFF.

This clone appeared a few times. V gene TRBV7-2 combines with J gene TRBJ2-7; 7 bases map to TRBD1. Trimming took 1 base from V and 4 from J; bases not matched to a gene: 4. The CDR3 is 14 amino acids. The germline V gene has CDR1 SGHTA and CDR2 FQGNSA. For the CDR3, the DNA is TGTGCCAGCAGCTTAGTGGGGACAGAGTACGAGCAGTACTTC. Amino acids: CASSLVGTEYEQYF.

The chain joins TRBV27 to TRBJ2-2, with 8 bases fitting TRBD1. This CDR3 region has 14 residues. The junction had 4 bases not matched to a gene; V was cut back by 6 bases and J by 4 bases. CDR1 and CDR2 (germline): MNHEY, SMNVEV (reference sequence). Written as DNA, the CDR3 is TGTGCCAGCAGGCAGGGGGCAAGCACCGGGGAGCTGTTTTTT. The encoded protein is CASRQGASTGELFF.

The V and J genes are TRBV10-3 and TRBJ1-5; possible D gene TRBD1, 5 bases. Trimming took 7 bases from V and 2 from J, leaving 15 bases between them. The CDR3 has 15 amino acids. Germline-derived CDR1 and CDR2 are ENHRY and SYGVKD. CDR3 sequence reads: CAIKRDGGGNQPQHF. CDR3 coding DNA: TGTGCCATCAAGCGGGACGGCGGGGGCAATCAGCCCCAGCATTTT.